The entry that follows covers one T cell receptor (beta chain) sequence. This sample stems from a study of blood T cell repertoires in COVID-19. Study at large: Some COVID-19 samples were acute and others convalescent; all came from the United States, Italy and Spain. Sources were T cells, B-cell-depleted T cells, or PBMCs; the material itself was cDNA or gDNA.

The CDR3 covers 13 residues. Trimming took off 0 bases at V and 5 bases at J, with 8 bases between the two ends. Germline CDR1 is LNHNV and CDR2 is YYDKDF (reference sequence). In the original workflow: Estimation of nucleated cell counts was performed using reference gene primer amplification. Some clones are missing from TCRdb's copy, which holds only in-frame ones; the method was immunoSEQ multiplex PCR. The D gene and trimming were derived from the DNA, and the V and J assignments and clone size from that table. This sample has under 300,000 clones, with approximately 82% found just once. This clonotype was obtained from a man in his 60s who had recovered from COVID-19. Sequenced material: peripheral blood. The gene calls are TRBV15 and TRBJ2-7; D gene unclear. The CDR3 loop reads CATSRDRVHEQYF. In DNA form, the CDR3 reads TGTGCCACCAGCAGAGATCGAGTCCACGAGCAGTACTTC.